Presented here are 14 T cell receptor beta chains from one specimen sequenced in a study of blood T cell repertoires in COVID-19. TCRdb's copy holds only in-frame clones and misses some; the assay was immunoSEQ multiplex PCR. The sample holds some 120,000 clones; more than 75% are singletons and the top ten take approximately 7.9%. Sequencing used peripheral blood. These receptors came from a man between 65 and 80 years old with acute or convalescent COVID-19.

V and J are TRBV28 and TRBJ2-5, with D unresolved. Germline CDR1 and CDR2: MDHEN and SYDVKM. V lost 4 bases and J lost 5, with 11 bases in between. This CDR3 region has 13 residues. For the CDR3, the DNA is TGTGCCAGCAGTTCCAGTTTGAAGGAGACCCAGTACTTC. Its translation is CASSSSLKETQYF.

The chain carries TRBV11-3 and TRBJ2-3; 14 positions match TRBD2. Germline V lookup: CDR1 SGHNT, CDR2 YENEEA. The V and J ends lost 2 bases and 6 bases, in that order; junction bases with no gene match: 1. The CDR3 has 15 residues. The chain's CDR3 is CASSLRTSGGDTQYF. Written as DNA, the CDR3 is TGTGCCAGCAGCTTAAGGACTAGCGGGGGGGATACGCAGTATTTT.

Here the CDR3 reads CASKQRGTGNTEAFF. DNA of the CDR3: TGTGCCAGTAAACAAAGGGGGACAGGGAACACTGAAGCTTTCTTT. This chain uses TRBV19 with TRBJ1-1; TRBD1 agrees at 8 bases. From germline, CDR1 is LNHDA and CDR2 SQIVND (reference sequence). The CDR3 extends over 15 amino acids. After removal of 7 bases from V and 1 base from J, the junction contained 8 bases not matched to a gene.

The chain combines TRBV10-3 with TRBJ2-7, with TRBD2 matching over 11 bases. The CDR3 loop spans 14 amino acids. Germline lookup yields CDR1 ENHRY and CDR2 SYGVKD. V lost 7 bases, J lost 6 bases, and 8 bases stayed unmatched. CDR3 nucleotides: TGTGCCATCACCGATAGCGGGGGGGCCCGCGAGCAGTACTTC. Translation: CAITDSGGAREQYF.

This CDR3 reads CATESLSYNEQFF. In DNA, the CDR3 is TGTGCCACCGAATCGCTATCCTACAATGAGCAGTTCTTC. The rearrangement uses TRBV14 and TRBJ2-1; no definite D call. Trimming shortened V by 10 bases and J by 1 base, and 11 bases separated the two germline ends. CDR1 is SGHDN and CDR2 is FVKESK in the germline V gene. The CDR3 has 13 amino acids.

Comments on this clone: This sample also contains other DNA sequences that code for the same CDR3. The gene calls are TRBV6-5 and TRBJ1-2, with 10 nucleotides matching TRBD1. V shed 6 bases, J shed 5 bases, and the junction held 3 bases outside the gene matches. The germline V gene encodes CDR1 MNHEY and CDR2 SVGAGI. This CDR3 comprises 13 residues. The CDR3 bases are TGTGCCAGCAGACGGACAGGGGGGTATGGCTACACCTTC. Protein sequence: CASRRTGGYGYTF.

This clone has only one observation. The chain recombines TRBV6-5 with TRBJ2-7, with D possibly being TRBD2 (6 bases). V shed 7 bases and J shed 5 bases, with 12 bases lying between them. From germline, CDR1 is MNHEY and CDR2 SVGAGI. The CDR3 is 12 residues long. The CDR3 DNA is TGTGCCAGCACGGGGGAAATTCACGAGCAGTACTTC. Amino acids: CASTGEIHEQYF.

The rearrangement joins TRBV28 to TRBJ2-3; D is unclear. This CDR3 comprises 12 residues. Germline loops: CDR1 MDHEN, CDR2 SYDVKM. Trimming stripped 6 bases from V and 3 bases from J, with 7 bases between. CDR3 DNA sequence: TGTGCCAGCAGCTCCCTTACAGATACGCAGTATTTT. It is translated as CASSSLTDTQYF.

In its sample, this clone was seen many times. This chain uses TRBV2 with TRBJ1-3, with 9 bases lining up with TRBD1. Losses at the gene ends were 6 bases for V and 8 bases for J; bases not matched to a gene: 5. CDR1 is SNHLY and CDR2 is FYNNEI in the germline V gene. This CDR3 is 13 amino acids long. The CDR3, as DNA: TGTGCCAGCAGAGCGACAGGGGGAGACACCATATATTTT. Protein sequence: CASRATGGDTIYF.

The V gene is TRBV28, the J gene TRBJ1-2; a possible D gene is TRBD1 (6 bases). This CDR3 is built from 12 residues. Germline CDR1 and CDR2: MDHEN and SYDVKM. The V and J ends lost 3 bases and 7 bases respectively, with 9 bases between them. CDR3 coding DNA: TGTGCCAGCAGTTTGGGGGCGCCTGGCTACACCTTC. Translation gives CASSLGAPGYTF.

The V gene is TRBV19, the J gene TRBJ2-3, with 9 bases fitting TRBD2. The germline gives CDR1 LNHDA, CDR2 SQIVND (reference sequence). V shed 6 bases, J shed 5 bases, and the junction held 9 bases outside the gene matches. The CDR3 loop spans 15 amino acids. The CDR3 sequence: CASSQGGGAVDTQYF. In DNA form, the CDR3 reads TGTGCCAGTAGCCAAGGCGGGGGGGCTGTAGATACGCAGTATTTT.

This chain links TRBV19 with TRBJ1-5; D gene ambiguous. The CDR3 has 16 amino acids. Trimming left V 1 base short and J 7 bases short, with 17 bases between. Germline CDR1 reads LNHDA; CDR2 reads SQIVND (reference sequence). The CDR3 bases are TGTGCCAGTAGTATAGCCCCCGTGGGAGGGAAACAGCCCCAGCATTTT. The encoded protein is CASSIAPVGGKQPQHF.

The J gene is TRBJ1-1, the V gene TRBV18; D remains unclear. Germline-derived CDR1 and CDR2 are KGHSH and LQKENI. This CDR3 is 13 amino acids long. V was clipped by 6 bases and J by 6 bases, with 14 bases between them. The CDR3 is CASSEMSNAEAFF. The CDR3 DNA reads TGTGCCAGCTCCGAGATGAGTAACGCTGAAGCTTTCTTT.

V gene TRBV2 combines with J gene TRBJ2-5; 14 nucleotides agree with TRBD2. V gave up 6 bases and J gave up 5 bases; unmatched junction bases: 5. Germline V gene sequence: CDR1 SNHLY, CDR2 FYNNEI. This CDR3 contains 15 residues. Here the CDR3 reads CASSLGLAGVETQYF. CDR3 DNA: TGTGCCAGCAGCCTGGGACTAGCGGGAGTCGAGACCCAGTACTTC.